Listed below are T cell receptor beta chains from one sample, sequenced in a study of HIV-infected children after antiretroviral therapy interruption. TCRdb itself ran the 3' RACE reads through MiXCR, one entry per CDR3 protein. In the table there are about 86,000 distinct CDR3 sequences, approximately 6.9% of which are singletons. This material consisted of CD45RA+ CD4+ T cells from PBMCs, pooled from several time points, taken from a donor given antiretroviral therapy, either interrupted or continuous. The source of these receptors is a pool of human donors with HIV. Each CDR3 is given with its conserved first and last residue. The D gene is left open where the match is weak. Expanded clones are given a class, and other clones once, few, many or no size at all.

TRBJ2-1,TRBV11-2,TRBD2,many,CASSWGLAGGLFEQFF,TGTGCCAGCAGCTGGGGACTAGCGGGGGGGCTTTTTGAGCAGTTCTTC
TRBJ2-1,TRBV24-1,NA,NA,CATSVSPSSYNEQFF,TGTGCCACCAGTGTGAGCCCAAGCTCCTACAATGAGCAGTTCTTC
TRBJ2-1,TRBV5-1,NA,many,CASSPLDGNNEQFF,TGCGCCAGCAGCCCACTCGACGGAAACAATGAGCAGTTCTTC
TRBJ1-3,TRBV20-1,NA,medium-sized,CSARTVGNTIYF,TGCAGTGCTAGGACAGTAGGAAACACCATATATTTT
TRBJ1-5,TRBV12-3/TRBV12-4,NA,many,CASTEGHSNQPQHF,TGTGCCAGCACCGAGGGGCACAGCAATCAGCCCCAGCATTTT
TRBJ2-7,TRBV13,NA,many,CASSLGTNYEQYF,TGTGCCAGCAGCCTTGGGACAAACTACGAGCAGTACTTC
TRBJ2-5,TRBV5-6,TRBD2,many,CASSLDGTIQETQYF,TGTGCCAGCAGCTTGGATGGGACTATACAAGAGACCCAGTACTTC
TRBJ1-1,TRBV19,NA,NA,CASSDRWDTEAFF,TGTGCCAGTAGTGACAGATGGGACACTGAAGCTTTCTTT
TRBJ1-4,TRBV10-3,NA,many,CAISNPYRELFF,TGTGCCATCAGTAACCCCTACAGGGAACTGTTTTTT
TRBJ2-7,TRBV7-8,NA,many,CASRPVSRSYEQYF,TGTGCCAGCAGACCAGTGTCCCGCTCCTACGAGCAGTACTTC
TRBJ2-5,TRBV20-1,NA,few,CSVARLSQETQYF,TGCAGTGTAGCCCGACTAAGCCAAGAGACCCAGTACTTC
TRBJ2-3,TRBV28,TRBD1,few,CASSRNRGQTDTQYF,TGTGCCAGCAGTAGGAACAGGGGGCAGACAGATACGCAGTATTTT
TRBJ2-7,TRBV10-2,NA,many,CASTQGNTYEQYF,TGCGCCAGCACGCAGGGGAATACCTACGAGCAGTACTTC
TRBJ2-7,TRBV20-1,TRBD1,many,CSAPGQDSYEQYF,TGCAGTGCCCCAGGACAGGATTCCTACGAGCAGTACTTC
TRBJ1-1,TRBV12-3/TRBV12-4,NA,few,CASSSLGTEAFF,TGTGCCAGCAGCTCACTTGGCACTGAAGCTTTCTTT
TRBJ2-1,TRBV12-3/TRBV12-4,NA,NA,CASSFVGNEQFF,TGTGCCAGCAGTTTTGTGGGGAATGAGCAGTTCTTC
TRBJ1-2,TRBV7-2,TRBD1,medium-sized,CASSFRDRAGYTF,TGTGCCAGCAGCTTCCGGGACAGGGCTGGCTACACCTTC
TRBJ2-1,TRBV5-1,TRBD2,many,CASSSSGTSYNEQFF,TGCGCCAGCAGCTCCAGCGGGACCTCCTACAATGAGCAGTTCTTC
TRBJ2-1,TRBV18,TRBD2,many,CASSLGLDSEQFF,TGTGCCAGCTCACTGGGACTAGATAGTGAGCAGTTCTTC
TRBJ2-5,TRBV3-1,TRBD2,many,CASSQDRAGVVETQYF,TGTGCCAGCAGCCAAGACAGAGCGGGGGTGGTGGAGACCCAGTACTTC
TRBJ1-5,TRBV19,NA,NA,CASSRQFYSNQPQHF,TGTGCCAGTAGTAGACAGTTTTATAGCAATCAGCCCCAGCATTTT
TRBJ1-1,TRBV10-2,NA,many,CASSLQGPTEAFF,TGCGCCAGCAGCTTACAGGGCCCGACTGAAGCTTTCTTT
TRBJ1-4,TRBV25-1,TRBD1,few,CASSVQGAYNEKLFF,TGTGCCAGCAGCGTACAGGGGGCCTATAATGAAAAACTGTTTTTT
TRBJ1-1,TRBV4-1,NA,many,CASSQGIGAMNTEAFF,TGCGCCAGCAGCCAAGGGATCGGGGCTATGAACACTGAAGCTTTCTTT
TRBJ2-7,TRBV10-3,NA,many,CAISESTRGTYEQYF,TGTGCCATCAGTGAGTCGACTAGAGGAACCTACGAGCAGTACTTC
TRBJ1-6,TRBV12-3/TRBV12-4,TRBD1,many,CASSPPGTGGYNSPLHF,TGTGCCAGCAGTCCCCCCGGGACAGGGGGCTATAATTCACCCCTCCACTTT
TRBJ2-1,TRBV7-2,NA,many,CASSFDSSSYNEQFF,TGTGCCAGCAGCTTCGATTCGAGCTCCTACAATGAGCAGTTCTTC
TRBJ2-2,TRBV3-1,NA,many,CASSLAGELFF,TGTGCCAGCAGCCTAGCCGGGGAGCTGTTTTTT
TRBJ2-7,TRBV5-6,TRBD1,many,CASSFGTGFYEQYF,TGTGCCAGCAGCTTCGGGACAGGGTTCTACGAGCAGTACTTC
TRBJ2-3,TRBV11-3,NA,many,CASSLTDGYTDTQYF,TGTGCCAGCAGCTTGACGGACGGGTACACAGATACGCAGTATTTT
TRBJ1-2,TRBV7-2,TRBD1,many,CASSSGQGDIYGYTF,TGTGCCAGCAGCTCCGGACAGGGGGATATTTATGGCTACACCTTC
TRBJ1-1,TRBV20-1,TRBD1,many,CSASPPGQMNTEAFF,TGCAGTGCTAGCCCTCCGGGACAGATGAACACTGAAGCTTTCTTT
TRBJ1-1,TRBV10-3,TRBD1,many,CAISDGEGASEAFF,TGTGCCATCAGTGACGGGGAGGGGGCTAGCGAAGCTTTCTTT
TRBJ2-5,TRBV3-1,TRBD1,NA,CASRDRGRGETQYF,TGTGCCAGCAGGGACAGGGGGCGCGGAGAGACCCAGTACTTC
TRBJ1-4,TRBV11-2,TRBD1,few,CASSLRTGDSEKLFF,TGTGCCAGCAGCCTCCGGACAGGGGACTCTGAAAAACTGTTTTTT
TRBJ2-7,TRBV7-8,NA,few,CASSVGTASAVSYEQYF,TGTGCCAGCAGCGTAGGGACCGCTAGTGCAGTGTCCTACGAGCAGTACTTC
TRBJ2-7,TRBV27,NA,many,CASSLYPGDYEQYF,TGTGCCAGCAGTTTATACCCAGGGGACTACGAGCAGTACTTC
TRBJ2-3,TRBV6-1,TRBD2,few,CASILHPLAGGFTDTQYF,TGTGCCAGCATATTGCACCCACTAGCGGGGGGGTTTACAGATACGCAGTATTTT
TRBJ2-1,TRBV18,TRBD2,many,CASSPPGLAVGQFF,TGTGCCAGCTCACCACCGGGACTAGCTGTGGGGCAGTTCTTC